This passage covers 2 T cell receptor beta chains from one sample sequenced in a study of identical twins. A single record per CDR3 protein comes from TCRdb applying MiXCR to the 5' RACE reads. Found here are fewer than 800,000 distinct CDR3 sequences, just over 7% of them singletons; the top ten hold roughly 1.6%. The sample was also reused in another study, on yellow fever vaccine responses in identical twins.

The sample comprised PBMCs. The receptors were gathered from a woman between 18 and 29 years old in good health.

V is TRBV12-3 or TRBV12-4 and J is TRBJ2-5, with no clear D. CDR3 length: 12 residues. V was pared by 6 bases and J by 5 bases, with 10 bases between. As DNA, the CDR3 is TGTGCCAGCAGCCGGCGGAAGGAGACCCAGTACTTC. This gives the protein CASSRRKETQYF.

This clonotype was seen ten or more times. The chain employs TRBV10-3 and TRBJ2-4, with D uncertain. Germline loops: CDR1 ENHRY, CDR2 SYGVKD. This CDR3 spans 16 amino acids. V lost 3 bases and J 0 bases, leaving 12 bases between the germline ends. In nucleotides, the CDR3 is TGTGCCATCAGTGAAAGTACACAGATAGCCAAAAACATTCAGTACTTC. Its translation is CAISESTQIAKNIQYF.